This TCR beta chain was captured in a study of blood T cell repertoires in COVID-19. Study background: T cells, B-cell-depleted T cells, or PBMCs provided the cDNA or gDNA that served as material.

Original methodology: The assay estimated nucleated cells by amplifying reference gene primers. Generated by immunoSEQ multiplex PCR, the TCRdb table keeps only in-frame clones and is missing some. V, J and clone size derive from that table, while D and trimming were established from the DNA sequence. The sample includes 110,000 to 150,000 clones, roughly three quarters of them seen just once. Germline values: CDR1 SGHRS, CDR2 YFSETQ. Trimming removed 1 base at V and 5 bases at J, with 30 bases between. CDR3 length: 20 residues. The V call is TRBV5-1, the J call TRBJ2-5, with D perhaps matching TRBD2 (5 bases). The sequencing input was peripheral blood. The TCR was taken from a man in his forties or fifties with active or convalescent COVID-19. CDR3 in amino acids: CASSLLGPPPGIRVGETQYF. CDR3 coding DNA: TGCGCCAGCAGCTTGCTCGGCCCCCCCCCGGGAATCCGAGTGGGGGAGACCCAGTACTTC.